This T cell receptor beta chain was observed in a study of T-cell reconstitution after alpha-beta-depleted transplantation in children. Researchers prepared the TCRbeta library using unique molecular identifiers, the study reports. TCRdb processed the PCR reads anew with MiXCR; each CDR3 protein has one entry. The sample yields 250,000 to 350,000 distinct CDR3 sequences, 9.9% seen once. This clonotype has a single count. Unmatched junction bases numbered 5, after V lost 4 bases and J lost 0 bases. CDR1 is SEHNR, CDR2 FQNEAQ, per germline (reference sequence). CDR3 length: 16 amino acids. The rearrangement joins TRBV7-9 to TRBJ2-7; 11 bases align to TRBD2. The TCR was taken from a human donor who donated a stem cell graft to a child with SCID. Sequencing was performed on PBMCs from the stem cell graft donor, taken from the stem cell graft. This chain's CDR3 is CASSSSSGGDSYEQYF. CDR3 DNA: TGTGCCAGCAGCTCAAGTAGCGGGGGGGACTCCTACGAGCAGTACTTC.